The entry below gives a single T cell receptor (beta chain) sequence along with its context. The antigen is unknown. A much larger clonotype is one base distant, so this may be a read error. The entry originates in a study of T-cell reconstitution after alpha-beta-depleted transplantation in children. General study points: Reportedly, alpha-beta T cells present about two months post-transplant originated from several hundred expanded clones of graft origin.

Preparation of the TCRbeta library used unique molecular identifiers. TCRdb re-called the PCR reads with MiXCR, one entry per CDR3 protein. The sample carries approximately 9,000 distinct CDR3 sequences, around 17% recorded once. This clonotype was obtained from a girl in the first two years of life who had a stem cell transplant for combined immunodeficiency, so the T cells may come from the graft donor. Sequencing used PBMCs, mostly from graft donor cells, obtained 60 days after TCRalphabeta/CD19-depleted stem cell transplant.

For the CDR3, the DNA is TGCAGTGCTAGCGGGCAGAGCTCCTACCATGAGCAGTTCTTC. Translated: CSASGQSSYHEQFF. V usage is TRBV20-1 and J usage is TRBJ2-1, with D unclear. The CDR3 contains 14 residues. The germline gives CDR1 DFQATT, CDR2 SNEGSKA (reference sequence).